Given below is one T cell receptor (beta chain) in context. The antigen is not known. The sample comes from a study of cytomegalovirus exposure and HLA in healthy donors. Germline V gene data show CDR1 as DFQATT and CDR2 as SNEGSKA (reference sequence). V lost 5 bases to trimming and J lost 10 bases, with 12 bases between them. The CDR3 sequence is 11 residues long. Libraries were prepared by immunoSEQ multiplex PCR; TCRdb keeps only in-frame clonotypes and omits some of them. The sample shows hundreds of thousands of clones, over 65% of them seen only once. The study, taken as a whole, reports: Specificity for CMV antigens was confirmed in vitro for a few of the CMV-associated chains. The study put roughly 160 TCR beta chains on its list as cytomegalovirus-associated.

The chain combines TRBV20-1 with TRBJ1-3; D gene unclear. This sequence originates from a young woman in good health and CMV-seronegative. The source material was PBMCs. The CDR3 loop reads CSAGWSGTIYF. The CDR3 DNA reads TGCAGTGCTGGCTGGAGCGGTACCATATATTTT.